This TCR beta chain was obtained from a study of T-cell memory formation after mild COVID-19. Findings and limits, study-wide: Those CD4+ clones that contracted were mainly in CM and EM (CD8+ ones in EMRA).

The V gene's germline CDR1 is SNHLY and CDR2 FYNNEI. The V gene lost 5 bases and the J gene lost 6 bases, with 11 bases spanning the gap. The CDR3 totals 12 residues. A single record per CDR3 protein comes from TCRdb applying MiXCR to the 5' RACE reads. The sample includes about 250,000 distinct CDR3 sequences, 15% seen only once; the top ten take more than 2%. A note on this clonotype: As yet, its antigen is unknown.

The rearrangement joins TRBV2 to TRBJ2-7, with a weak D call TRBD1 (5 bases). This TCR came from an adult woman who had mild COVID-19 (a few samples of this study predate the infection). Cell type and time point are not known. What was sequenced was PBMCs or a T cell subset sorted from them (not recorded which). CDR3 coding DNA: TGTGCCAGCAGTCTGGGGCTGGCCGAGCAGTACTTC. This translates into CASSLGLAEQYF.